This entry is about one T cell receptor (beta chain). Its antigen is undetermined. This CDR3 spans 15 amino acids. CDR1 and CDR2 from the germline V gene are SGHVS and FNYEAQ. Trimming removed 1 base from V and 4 bases from J, with 11 bases in between. The data were obtained in a study of T-cell memory formation after mild COVID-19. Study summary: The TCR clusters were mostly specific to one donor.

Constant-segment primers and 5'RACE yielded cDNA libraries for TCR alpha and TCR beta, each carrying sample barcodes and UMIs. MiXCR was run by TCRdb on the 5' RACE reads, yielding one entry per CDR3 protein. The sample includes about 390,000 distinct CDR3 sequences, 15% to 20% of them seen just once. General study findings and limits: Researchers report contracting CD4+ clones mostly in CM and EM, with CD8+ clones in EMRA. CD4+ bias marked clones expanding day 15 to 37, unlike balanced contracting clones.

The sequenced sample was PBMCs or a T cell subset sorted from them (not recorded which). The receptor comes from a young man who had mild COVID-19 (a few samples of this study predate the infection). Cell type and time point are not known. The V call is TRBV7-6, the J call TRBJ2-1; TRBD1 might be the D (6 bases). The CDR3 DNA follows: TGTGCCAGCAGCTTAGGGGGGCTCTTATACAATGAGCAGTTCTTC. Translation gives CASSLGGLLYNEQFF.